This T cell receptor beta chain is drawn from a study of cytomegalovirus exposure and HLA in healthy donors. Study outcomes and limitations: Later work associated roughly 17,000 TCR beta sequences with HLA alleles at 0.05 false discovery rate.

The PCR ran on 60 Vbeta and 13 Jbeta primers. The method was immunoSEQ multiplex PCR; TCRdb's version includes in-frame clones alone and lacks a portion of them. The sample lists under 200,000 clones, around 85% occurring once. The CDR3 is 14 residues long. Trimming left V 3 bases short and J 6 bases short, with 12 bases between. Per the germline V gene, CDR1 is LNHNV and CDR2 is YYDKDF (reference sequence). In regard to this clone: Its antigen is unidentified.

The chain has TRBV15 and TRBJ1-5, with TRBD1 as a possible D gene (6 bases). The sample was PBMCs. The origin of this receptor is a male donor in good health and CMV-seronegative. The CDR3 DNA sequence: TGTGCCACCAGCAGGACCACAGGGCTTCAGCCCCAGCATTTT. As protein: CATSRTTGLQPQHF.